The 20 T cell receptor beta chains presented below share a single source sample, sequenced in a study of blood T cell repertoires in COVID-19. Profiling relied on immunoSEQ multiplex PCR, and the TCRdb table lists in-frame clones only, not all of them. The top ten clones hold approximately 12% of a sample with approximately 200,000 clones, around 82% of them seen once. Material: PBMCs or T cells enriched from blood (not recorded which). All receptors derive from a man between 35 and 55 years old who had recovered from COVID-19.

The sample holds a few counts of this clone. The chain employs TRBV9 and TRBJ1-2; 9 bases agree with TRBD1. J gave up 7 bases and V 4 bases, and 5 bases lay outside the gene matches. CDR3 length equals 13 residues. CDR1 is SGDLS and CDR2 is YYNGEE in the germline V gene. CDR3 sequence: CASSPGQGSGYTF. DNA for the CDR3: TGTGCCAGCAGCCCTGGACAGGGGTCTGGCTACACCTTC.

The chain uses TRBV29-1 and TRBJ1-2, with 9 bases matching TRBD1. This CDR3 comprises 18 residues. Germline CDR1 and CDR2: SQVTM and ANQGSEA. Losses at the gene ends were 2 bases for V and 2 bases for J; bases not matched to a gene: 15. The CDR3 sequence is CSVEYPTYRDRENYGYTF. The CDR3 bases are TGCAGCGTTGAATATCCAACGTACCGGGACAGGGAGAACTATGGCTACACCTTC.

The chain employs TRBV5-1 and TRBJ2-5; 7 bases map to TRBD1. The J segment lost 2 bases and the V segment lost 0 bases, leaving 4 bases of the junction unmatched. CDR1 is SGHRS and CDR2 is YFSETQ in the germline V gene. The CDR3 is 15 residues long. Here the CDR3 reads CASSLVLGQQETQYF. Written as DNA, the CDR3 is TGCGCCAGCAGCTTGGTACTGGGACAGCAAGAGACCCAGTACTTC.

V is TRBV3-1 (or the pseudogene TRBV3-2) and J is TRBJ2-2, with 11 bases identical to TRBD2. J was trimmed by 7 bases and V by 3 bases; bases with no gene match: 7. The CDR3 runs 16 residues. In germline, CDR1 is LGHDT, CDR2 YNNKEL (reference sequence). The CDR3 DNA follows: TGTGCCAGCAGCCACCTCTTTAGCGGGAGGGGCGGGGAGCTGTTTTTT. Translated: CASSHLFSGRGGELFF.

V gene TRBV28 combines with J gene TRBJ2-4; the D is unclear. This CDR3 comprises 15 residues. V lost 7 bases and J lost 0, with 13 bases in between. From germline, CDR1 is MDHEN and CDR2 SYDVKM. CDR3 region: CASNGGRLAKNIQYF. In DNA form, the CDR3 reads TGTGCCAGCAATGGCGGCCGACTAGCCAAAAACATTCAGTACTTC.

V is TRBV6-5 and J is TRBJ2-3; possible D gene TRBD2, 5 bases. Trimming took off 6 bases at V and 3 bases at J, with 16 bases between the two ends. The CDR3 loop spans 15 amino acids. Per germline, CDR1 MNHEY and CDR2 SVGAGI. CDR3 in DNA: TGTGCCAGCAGCCTAAGCCGGACGGGAACAGATACGCAGTATTTT. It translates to CASSLSRTGTDTQYF.

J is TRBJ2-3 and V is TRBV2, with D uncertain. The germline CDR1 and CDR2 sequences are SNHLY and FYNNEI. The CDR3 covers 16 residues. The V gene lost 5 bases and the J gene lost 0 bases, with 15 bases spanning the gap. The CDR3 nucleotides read TGTGCCAGCAGTCAGAACGGAGCCGGTAGCACAGATACGCAGTATTTT. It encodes CASSQNGAGSTDTQYF. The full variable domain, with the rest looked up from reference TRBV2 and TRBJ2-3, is EPEVTQTPSHQVTQMGQEVILRCVPISNHLYFYWYRQILGQKVEFLVSFYNNEISEKSEIFDDQFSVERPDGSNFTLKIRSTKLEDSAMYFCASSQNGAGSTDTQYFGPGTRLTVL.

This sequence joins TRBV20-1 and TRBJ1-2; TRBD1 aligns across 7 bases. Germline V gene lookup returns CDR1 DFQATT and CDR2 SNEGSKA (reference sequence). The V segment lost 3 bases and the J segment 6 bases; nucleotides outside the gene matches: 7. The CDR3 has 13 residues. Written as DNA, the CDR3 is TGCAGTGCTAGTGGAGGGGGCAGGGATGGCTACACCTTC. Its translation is CSASGGGRDGYTF.

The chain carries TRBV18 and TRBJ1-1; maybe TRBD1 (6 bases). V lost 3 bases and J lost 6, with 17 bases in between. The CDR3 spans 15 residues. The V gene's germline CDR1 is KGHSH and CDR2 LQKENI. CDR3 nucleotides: TGTGCCAGCTCACCGGCCCAGGGGCGCATATCTGAAGCTTTCTTT. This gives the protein CASSPAQGRISEAFF. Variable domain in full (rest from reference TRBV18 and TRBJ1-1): NAGVMQNPRHLVRRRGQEARLRCSPMKGHSHVYWYRQLPEEGLKFMVYLQKENIIDESGMPKERFSAEFPKEGPSILRIQQVVRGDSAAYFCASSPAQGRISEAFFGQGTRLTVV.

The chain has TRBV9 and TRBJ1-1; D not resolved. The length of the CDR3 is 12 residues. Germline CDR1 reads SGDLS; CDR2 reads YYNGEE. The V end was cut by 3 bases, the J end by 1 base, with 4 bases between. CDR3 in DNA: TGTGCCAGCAGCGAGCAGAACACTGAAGCTTTCTTT. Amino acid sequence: CASSEQNTEAFF.

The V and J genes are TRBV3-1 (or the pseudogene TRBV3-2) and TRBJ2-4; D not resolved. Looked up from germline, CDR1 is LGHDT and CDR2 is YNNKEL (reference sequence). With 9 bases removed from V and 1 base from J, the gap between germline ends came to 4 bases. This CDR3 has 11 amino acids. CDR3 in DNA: TGTGCCAGGAGGGCCAAAAACATTCAGTACTTC. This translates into CARRAKNIQYF.

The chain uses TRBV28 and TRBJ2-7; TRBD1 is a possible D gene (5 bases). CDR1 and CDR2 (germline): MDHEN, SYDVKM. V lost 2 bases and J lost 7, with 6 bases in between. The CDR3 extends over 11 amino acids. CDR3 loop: CASSLRGEQYF. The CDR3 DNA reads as TGTGCCAGCAGTTTAAGGGGTGAGCAGTACTTC.

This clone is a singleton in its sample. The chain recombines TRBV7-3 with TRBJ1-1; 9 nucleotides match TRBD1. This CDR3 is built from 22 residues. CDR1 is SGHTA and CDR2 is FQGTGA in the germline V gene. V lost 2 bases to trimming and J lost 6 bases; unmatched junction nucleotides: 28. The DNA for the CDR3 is TGTGCCAGCAGCTTATCGGGTGGGACAGGGCGCCCTCCGATGATGCCGGGGGCTGAAGCTTTCTTT. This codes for CASSLSGGTGRPPMMPGAEAFF. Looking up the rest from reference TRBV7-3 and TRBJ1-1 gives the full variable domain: GAGVSQTPSNKVTEKGKYVELRCDPISGHTALYWYRQSLGQGPEFLIYFQGTGAADDSGLPNDRFFAVRPEGSVSTLKIQRTERGDSAVYLCASSLSGGTGRPPMMPGAEAFFGQGTRLTVV.

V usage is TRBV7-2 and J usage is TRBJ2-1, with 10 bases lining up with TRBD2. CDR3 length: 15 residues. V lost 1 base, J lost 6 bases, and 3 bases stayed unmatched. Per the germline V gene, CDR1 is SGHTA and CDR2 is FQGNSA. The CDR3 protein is CASSLVWTSGNEQFF. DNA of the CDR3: TGTGCCAGCAGCTTAGTCTGGACTAGCGGCAATGAGCAGTTCTTC.

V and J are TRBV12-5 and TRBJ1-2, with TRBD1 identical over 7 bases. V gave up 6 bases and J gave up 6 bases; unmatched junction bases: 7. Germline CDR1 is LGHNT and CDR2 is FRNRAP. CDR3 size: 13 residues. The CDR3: CASGLTGVDGYTF. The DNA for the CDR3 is TGTGCTAGTGGGTTAACAGGGGTCGATGGCTACACCTTC.

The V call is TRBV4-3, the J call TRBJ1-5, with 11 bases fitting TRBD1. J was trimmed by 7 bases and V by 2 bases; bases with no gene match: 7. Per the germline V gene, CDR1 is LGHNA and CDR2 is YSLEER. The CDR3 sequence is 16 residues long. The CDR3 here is CASSQTGTGGRQPQHF. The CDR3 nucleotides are TGCGCCAGCAGCCAAACCGGGACAGGGGGACGCCAGCCCCAGCATTTT.

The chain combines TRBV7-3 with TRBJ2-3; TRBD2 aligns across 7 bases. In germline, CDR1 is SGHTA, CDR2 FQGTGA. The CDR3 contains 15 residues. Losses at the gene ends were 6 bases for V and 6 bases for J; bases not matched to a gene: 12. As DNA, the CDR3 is TGTGCCAGCAGTTATAAGAGCGGGAATTTTGATACGCAGTATTTT. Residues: CASSYKSGNFDTQYF.

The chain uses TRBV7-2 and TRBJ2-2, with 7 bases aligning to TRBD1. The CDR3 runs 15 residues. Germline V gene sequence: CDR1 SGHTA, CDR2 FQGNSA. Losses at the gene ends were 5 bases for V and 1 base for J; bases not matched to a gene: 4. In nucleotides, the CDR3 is TGTGCCAGCAGCGTTAGGACAGGGAACACCGGGGAGCTGTTTTTT. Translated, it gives CASSVRTGNTGELFF.

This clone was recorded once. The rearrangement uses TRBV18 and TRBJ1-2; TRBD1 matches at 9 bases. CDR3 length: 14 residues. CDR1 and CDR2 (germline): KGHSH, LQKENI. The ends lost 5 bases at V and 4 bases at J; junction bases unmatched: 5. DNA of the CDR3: TGTGCCAGCTCATCCGGGACAGGGACCTATGGCTACACCTTC. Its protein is CASSSGTGTYGYTF.

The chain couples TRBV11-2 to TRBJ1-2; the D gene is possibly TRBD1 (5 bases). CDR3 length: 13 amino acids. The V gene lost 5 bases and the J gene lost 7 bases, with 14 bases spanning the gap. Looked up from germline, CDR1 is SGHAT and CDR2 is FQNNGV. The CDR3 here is CASSLRVLGGYTF. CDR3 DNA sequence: TGTGCCAGCAGCCTCAGGGTTTTGGGTGGCTACACCTTC.